These 26 T cell receptor beta chains were all obtained from the same sample, sequenced in a study of T cell responses to AZD1222 COVID-19 vaccine (dated by TCRdb to about 2021). Library method: the immunoSEQ multiplex PCR assay. The immuneACCESS repertoire file appears here via TCRdb, limited to in-frame rearrangements. These files lack a portion of the clones; in checked studies, under half of the deficit traces to unresolved V genes, and the cause of the others is not known. The sample table holds some 130,000 clones, of which about 90% were seen once. About 1.9% of the sample is taken by the ten largest. According to the study, the label for this sample's time point signals: baseline before first vaccination. The sequencing here drew on peripheral blood, taken on day 0 of AZD1222 vaccination. Receptors were obtained from an adult in good health.

The chain carries TRBV7-9 and TRBJ2-1, with unresolved D. Trimming removed 5 bases at V and 1 base at J, with 12 bases between. Germline CDR1 is SEHNR and CDR2 is FQNEAQ (reference sequence). CDR3 length: 15 amino acids. CDR3 protein: CASSDPGRSYNEQFF. The CDR3 coding sequence is TGTGCCAGCAGCGACCCTGGACGTTCCTACAATGAGCAGTTCTTC.

CDR3 nucleotides: TGTGCCAGTAAGGGGAGCGGAAGCACAGATACGCAGTATTTT. It codes for CASKGSGSTDTQYF. This sequence joins TRBV19 and TRBJ2-3; D may correspond to TRBD1 or TRBD2 (5 bases each). The CDR3 is made up of 14 amino acids. CDR1 and CDR2 from the germline V gene are LNHDA and SQIVND (reference sequence). Trimming took 7 bases from V and 0 from J, leaving 11 bases between them.

Written as DNA, the CDR3 is TGTGCCAGCAGCAAAAGTCGTACCGGGACAGGGGGGGTCAATGAGCAGTTCTTC. It translates to CASSKSRTGTGGVNEQFF. The rearrangement links TRBV21-1 to TRBJ2-1; the DNA was not compared with TRBD1, the D call given in the table. TRBV21-1 is flagged as a pseudogene. There are 18 residues in the CDR3.

The rearrangement links TRBV27 to TRBJ1-1; 7 bases align to TRBD1. CDR1 MNHEY and CDR2 SMNVEV come from the germline V gene (reference sequence). Trimming at V came to 5 bases and at J to 2 bases, leaving 8 bases not matched to a gene. The CDR3 has 15 amino acids. The CDR3 sequence: CASSTQGFFNTEAFF. The CDR3 DNA follows: TGTGCCAGCAGTACACAGGGGTTTTTTAACACTGAAGCTTTCTTT.

The rearrangement joins TRBV5-1 to TRBJ1-6; no definite D call. Germline V gives CDR1 SGHRS, CDR2 YFSETQ. Trimming pared 1 base from V and 0 bases from J, leaving 8 bases between. This CDR3 is built from 16 residues. The CDR3 DNA reads as TGCGCCAGCAGCTTGACGCAGAGCTCCTATAATTCACCCCTCCACTTT. As protein: CASSLTQSSYNSPLHF.

The chain links TRBV27 to TRBJ1-1; 8 bases line up with TRBD1. The J segment lost 3 bases and the V segment lost 10 bases, leaving 4 bases of the junction unmatched. Per germline, CDR1 MNHEY and CDR2 SMNVEV (reference sequence). CDR3 length: 12 residues. The CDR3 bases are TGTGCCATACAGGGGGGCTACACTGAAGCTTTCTTT. Translating gives CAIQGGYTEAFF.

This sequence joins TRBV27 and TRBJ1-1; tentative D call: TRBD1 (6 bases). Trimming cost V 7 bases and J 8 bases, with 11 bases left between them. Germline CDR1 reads MNHEY; CDR2 reads SMNVEV (reference sequence). CDR3 length: 11 amino acids. The CDR3 bases are TGTGCCAGCAAATCCGGGACAGAAGCTTTCTTT. Translation gives CASKSGTEAFF.

The genes are TRBV5-1 and TRBJ2-7; 11 nucleotides match TRBD1. Germline CDR1 and CDR2: SGHRS and YFSETQ. Trimming removed 4 bases from V and 5 bases from J; junction bases left unmatched: 8. The CDR3 spans 15 residues. The CDR3 bases are TGCGCCAGCAGCCGATTAGGACAGGGGGCCCACGAGCAGTACTTC. It translates to CASSRLGQGAHEQYF.

CDR3 bases: TGCGCCAGCAGCCCCAGGGGGCTAGGCGGGGAGCTGTTTTTT. Translated: CASSPRGLGGELFF. This sequence joins TRBV5-1 and TRBJ2-2, with 8 nucleotides matching TRBD1. Germline V gene lookup returns CDR1 SGHRS and CDR2 YFSETQ. V trimming: 4 bases; J trimming: 7 bases; junction bases outside the gene matches: 6. This CDR3 has 14 amino acids.

There are a few counts of this clone. The V call is TRBV5-4, the J call TRBJ2-7, with 14 bases matching TRBD2. The length of the CDR3 is 17 residues. In germline, CDR1 is SGHNT, CDR2 YYREEE (reference sequence). With 5 bases clipped from V and 1 base from J, the junction kept 8 bases outside the gene matches. This CDR3 reads CASRLGLAGGESYEQYF. In DNA form, the CDR3 reads TGTGCCAGCAGATTAGGACTAGCGGGAGGCGAATCCTACGAGCAGTACTTC.

The gene calls are TRBV6-2 or TRBV6-3 and TRBJ2-7, with no clear D. V was pared by 5 bases and J by 5 bases, with 7 bases between. The CDR3 is 11 amino acids. Germline V lookup: CDR1 MNHEY, CDR2 SVGEGT. The CDR3 coding sequence is TGTGCCAGCAGTGCTTACAACGAGCAGTACTTC. Its translation is CASSAYNEQYF.

The rearrangement uses TRBV5-5 and TRBJ1-2; D is undetermined. V dropped 0 bases and J dropped 6 bases, with 12 bases sitting between them. The CDR3 is made up of 14 amino acids. The germline CDR1 and CDR2 sequences are SGHKS and YYEKEE (reference sequence). CDR3 coding DNA: TGTGCCAGCAGCTTGGCGACGGGGATGGATGGCTACACCTTC. Translated: CASSLATGMDGYTF.

The chain joins TRBV7-2 to TRBJ1-3; D possibly corresponds to TRBD1 (6 bases). V was cut by 6 bases and J by 0 bases, with 15 bases left in between. The CDR3 has 16 residues. Germline CDR1 SGHTA, CDR2 FQGNSA. CDR3 sequence reads: CASRSGGANSGNTIYF. The CDR3 DNA reads TGTGCCAGCAGGTCCGGGGGGGCCAACTCTGGAAACACCATATATTTT.

This chain joins TRBV6-5 and TRBJ1-1; D unresolved. Per germline, CDR1 MNHEY and CDR2 SVGAGI. V dropped 7 bases and J dropped 1 base, with 4 bases sitting between them. The CDR3 covers 11 residues. The CDR3 loop reads CASISNTEAFF. DNA for the CDR3: TGTGCCAGCATCTCGAACACTGAAGCTTTCTTT.

This sequence joins TRBV3-1 (or the pseudogene TRBV3-2) and TRBJ2-1; TRBD1 is a possible D gene (5 bases). The CDR3 extends over 15 amino acids. Trimming left V 5 bases short and J 5 bases short, with 16 bases between. CDR1 is LGHDT, CDR2 YNNKEL, per germline (reference sequence). CDR3 in amino acids: CASSYRAGLNNEQFF. The CDR3 DNA follows: TGTGCCAGCAGCTACAGAGCAGGGCTGAACAATGAGCAGTTCTTC.

The gene calls are TRBV4-3 and TRBJ2-7, with D tentatively TRBD1 (5 bases). The ends were cut back, 0 bases at V and 4 bases at J, with 13 bases in the middle. The V gene's germline CDR1 is LGHNA and CDR2 YSLEER. The CDR3 has 15 amino acids. CDR3 nucleotide sequence: TGCGCCAGCAGCCAAGATTTACAGGCTCGATACGAGCAGTACTTC. Amino acids: CASSQDLQARYEQYF.

CDR3 DNA sequence: TGTGCCAGCAGTCTGCGACAGGAGCAGTTCTTC. Protein product: CASSLRQEQFF. This sequence joins TRBV28 and TRBJ2-1; the D gene is possibly TRBD1 (5 bases). V lost 5 bases, J lost 10 bases, and 9 bases lay in between. This CDR3 contains 11 residues. Germline CDR1 reads MDHEN; CDR2 reads SYDVKM.

CDR3 sequence: CASSPRGHMNTEAFF. The CDR3 region has the DNA TGTGCCAGCAGCCCCCGGGGGCACATGAACACTGAAGCTTTCTTT. The gene calls are TRBV7-9 and TRBJ1-1; TRBD1 is a possible D gene (6 bases). Per germline, CDR1 SEHNR and CDR2 FQNEAQ (reference sequence). V lost 5 bases, J lost 0 bases, and 13 bases lay in between. CDR3 length: 15 residues.

The count of this clone is one. This chain joins TRBV18 and TRBJ1-1; 10 bases align to TRBD1. Trimming at V came to 0 bases and at J to 7 bases, leaving 8 bases not matched to a gene. The CDR3 totals 16 residues. The germline V gene encodes CDR1 KGHSH and CDR2 LQKENI. CDR3 loop: CASSPPMGQGTGEAFF. The CDR3 DNA follows: TGTGCCAGCTCACCACCGATGGGACAGGGGACCGGTGAAGCTTTCTTT.

This chain links TRBV5-4 with TRBJ1-3, with a tentative D call TRBD1 (5 bases). CDR1 and CDR2 (germline): SGHNT, YYREEE (reference sequence). V lost 5 bases, J lost 8 bases, and 17 bases lay in between. The CDR3 is 14 residues long. CDR3 in DNA: TGTGCCAGCAGTCTCGGAGGGGAGGCATACACCATATATTTT. Amino acid sequence: CASSLGGEAYTIYF.

This rearrangement joins TRBV18 to TRBJ1-1, with D maybe TRBD1 (5 bases). The germline V gene has CDR1 KGHSH and CDR2 LQKENI. V was pared by 2 bases and J by 4 bases, with 17 bases between. The CDR3 totals 16 residues. DNA of the CDR3: TGTGCCAGCTCACCAGCTCTTCAGGGAACGGGCACTGAAGCTTTCTTT. Encoded protein: CASSPALQGTGTEAFF.

This chain joins TRBV18 and TRBJ1-2; D unresolved. CDR3 size: 17 residues. V was cut by 6 bases and J by 2 bases, with 22 bases left in between. CDR1 and CDR2 (germline): KGHSH, LQKENI. The CDR3 DNA reads TGTGCCAGCTCTCACGGGCTACCCCCGTCCCCCAACTATGGCTACACCTTC. It is translated as CASSHGLPPSPNYGYTF.

V is TRBV5-1 and J is TRBJ1-1, with TRBD1 matching over 10 bases. The CDR3 has 14 amino acids. Trimming removed 0 bases from V and 5 bases from J; junction bases left unmatched: 1. From germline, CDR1 is SGHRS and CDR2 YFSETQ. The CDR3 nucleotides are TGCGCCAGCAGCTTGGAGGACAGGGGGACTGAAGCTTTCTTT. Translated: CASSLEDRGTEAFF.

V and J are TRBV6-2 or TRBV6-3 and TRBJ2-7; a possible D gene is TRBD2 (5 bases). The V gene lost 4 bases and the J gene lost 2 bases, with 9 bases spanning the gap. CDR1 and CDR2 (germline): MNHEY, SVGEGT. This CDR3 is 13 amino acids long. The chain's CDR3 is CASSWGETYEQYF. CDR3 bases: TGTGCCAGCAGTTGGGGAGAGACCTACGAGCAGTACTTC.

This chain connects TRBV7-2 to TRBJ2-1; 8 bases are a match to TRBD2. V lost 5 bases and J lost 7; bases outside the gene matches: 10. CDR1 SGHTA and CDR2 FQGNSA come from the germline V gene. This CDR3 spans 15 amino acids. CDR3: CASSPLGGGSNEQFF. CDR3 nucleotide sequence: TGTGCCAGCAGCCCACTCGGGGGGGGCAGTAATGAGCAGTTCTTC.

The V gene is TRBV6-5, the J gene TRBJ1-1; possible D gene TRBD1, 6 bases. The CDR3 totals 13 residues. Trimming removed 10 bases at V and 2 bases at J, with 14 bases between. CDR1 is MNHEY and CDR2 is SVGAGI in the germline V gene. CDR3 in amino acids: CATRGGFNTEAFF. CDR3 nucleotides: TGTGCCACGAGGGGGGGTTTTAACACTGAAGCTTTCTTT.